This passage covers 5 T cell receptor beta chains from one sample sequenced in a study of blood T cell repertoires in COVID-19. Sequenced by immunoSEQ multiplex PCR; TCRdb stores in-frame clones only, minus some. Of about 41,000 clones in the sample, approximately 90% were seen once. The sequenced sample consisted of peripheral blood. Receptors originate from a man aged 60 to 75 with acute or convalescent COVID-19.

The V and J genes are TRBV7-9 and TRBJ1-1; tentatively, D is TRBD1 (6 bases). The germline V gene has CDR1 SEHNR and CDR2 FQNEAQ (reference sequence). V was cut by 5 bases and J by 7 bases, with 17 bases left in between. This CDR3 has 14 amino acids. CDR3 region: CASSLQGGEGEAFF. Here the CDR3 DNA reads TGTGCCAGCAGCCTACAGGGTGGAGAAGGTGAAGCTTTCTTT.

The chain combines TRBV5-6 with TRBJ1-1; D gene uncertain. This CDR3 contains 13 residues. The V and J ends lost 1 base and 2 bases respectively, with 6 bases between them. Germline values: CDR1 SGHDT, CDR2 YYEEEE. The CDR3 is CASSLWHNTEAFF. The CDR3 DNA sequence: TGTGCCAGCAGCTTGTGGCACAACACTGAAGCTTTCTTT.

CDR3 sequence: CASSQVSSGGKGGYTF. The CDR3 bases are TGTGCCAGCAGCCAAGTCAGTTCAGGGGGCAAGGGGGGCTACACCTTC. This chain connects TRBV3-1 (or the pseudogene TRBV3-2) to TRBJ1-2, with TRBD1 matching over 8 bases. CDR3 length equals 16 residues. The ends lost 1 base at V and 8 bases at J; junction bases unmatched: 12. Germline V lookup: CDR1 LGHDT, CDR2 YNNKEL (reference sequence).

The chain links TRBV11-2 to TRBJ1-3, with TRBD1 matching 8 bases. Germline assignment: CDR1 SGHAT and CDR2 FQNNGV. The CDR3 runs to 19 residues. V was pared by 4 bases and J by 2 bases, with 16 bases of the junction left unmatched. The CDR3 region is CASSSSARAGTGAGNTIYF. CDR3 in DNA: TGTGCCAGCAGCTCCTCGGCGCGCGCGGGGACAGGCGCTGGAAACACCATATATTTT.

The rearrangement links TRBV19 to TRBJ1-5; 9 bases align to TRBD1. This CDR3 spans 15 amino acids. CDR1 LNHDA and CDR2 SQIVND come from the germline V gene (reference sequence). The V and J ends lost 5 bases and 6 bases, in that order; junction bases with no gene match: 8. The CDR3 region has the DNA TGTGCCAGTAGTCCCCTAGGACAGGGGACTCAGCCCCAGCATTTT. Amino acids: CASSPLGQGTQPQHF.